A selection of T cell receptor beta chains follows, all from one sample in a study of T-cell reconstitution after alpha-beta-depleted transplantation in children. Using its own MiXCR run on the PCR reads, TCRdb lists one record per CDR3 protein. The table lists hundreds of thousands of distinct CDR3 sequences, roughly an eighth of them singletons. The source was PBMCs from the stem cell graft donor, collected from the stem cell graft. The receptors were sampled from a human donor who donated a stem cell graft to a child with combined immunodeficiency. Both conserved end residues are part of each CDR3. The D gene is left open where the match is weak. Clone size is not always given. Where it is, it says once, few, many or a class for expanded clones.

. TRBJ2-5 TRBV20-1 . CSARDPENGETQYF TGCAGTGCTAGAGATCCGGAAAACGGAGAGACCCAGTACTTC
many TRBJ2-1 TRBV28 . CATAPQGSTGNEQFF TGTGCCACCGCCCCCCAGGGATCGACGGGGAATGAGCAGTTCTTC
. TRBJ1-5 TRBV24-1 . CATSDLDTRYF TGTGCCACCAGTGATCTGGACACCCGGTATTTT
. TRBJ1-1 TRBV28 TRBD1 CASTLGDRATEAFF TGTGCCAGCACCTTGGGAGACAGGGCCACTGAAGCTTTCTTT
few TRBJ2-7 TRBV9 TRBD2 CASSSAGALDEQYF TGTGCCAGCTCGTCGGCGGGAGCCCTGGACGAGCAGTACTTC
. TRBJ2-1 TRBV4-3 TRBD2 CASSHLAGGGNEQFF TGCGCCAGCAGCCACCTAGCGGGAGGAGGAAATGAGCAGTTCTTC
. TRBJ1-2 TRBV5-8 TRBD1 CASSSFTGQGIGYTF TGTGCCAGCAGCTCTTTTACGGGACAGGGCATTGGCTACACCTTC
few TRBJ2-3 TRBV4-3 . CASSQERHRHIPDTQYF TGCGCCAGCAGCCAAGAACGGCACAGACATATTCCAGATACGCAGTATTTT
few TRBJ2-2 TRBV27 . CASSLQPTRRHTGELFF TGTGCCAGCAGTTTACAACCTACACGGAGGCACACCGGGGAGCTGTTTTTT
. TRBJ2-1 TRBV30 . CAWSLSAEQFF TGTGCCTGGAGCCTTAGCGCGGAGCAGTTCTTC
. TRBJ2-5 TRBV5-1 . CASSLDMGTNQETQYF TGCGCCAGCAGCTTGGATATGGGGACAAACCAAGAGACCCAGTACTTC
. TRBJ1-2 TRBV15 . CATSREANYGYTF TGTGCCACCAGCAGAGAAGCTAACTATGGCTACACCTTC
. TRBJ2-3 TRBV27 . CASKLIATDTQYF TGTGCCAGCAAGCTAATTGCCACAGATACGCAGTATTTT
few TRBJ2-4 TRBV5-1 . CASSMTIAKNIQYF TGCGCCAGCAGCATGACAATAGCCAAAAACATTCAGTACTTC
many TRBJ2-1 TRBV24-1 . CATSDFWSEQFF TGTGCCACCAGTGATTTTTGGAGTGAGCAGTTCTTC
. TRBJ2-5 TRBV6-5 TRBD1 CASSYSKAGTAQETQYF TGTGCCAGCAGTTACTCGAAAGCCGGGACAGCCCAAGAGACCCAGTACTTC
many TRBJ2-1 TRBV12-3/TRBV12-4 TRBD2 CASRAAGEYNEQFF TGTGCCAGCAGGGCCGCGGGGGAGTACAATGAGCAGTTCTTC
. TRBJ2-7 TRBV5-1 TRBD1 CASSLDRGLEQYF TGCGCCAGCAGCTTGGACAGGGGGCTCGAGCAGTACTTC
. TRBJ2-1 TRBV20-1 . CSARDPGSPRRVNEQFF TGCAGTGCTAGAGACCCGGGTAGCCCCCGGCGGGTCAATGAGCAGTTCTTC
many TRBJ2-5 TRBV7-2 . CASSGQGGAETQYF TGTGCCAGCAGCGGACAAGGAGGGGCTGAGACCCAGTACTTC
. TRBJ2-3 TRBV11-2 . CASSLAQSPQDTQYF TGTGCCAGCAGCTTAGCACAGAGCCCCCAAGATACGCAGTATTTT
few TRBJ2-5 TRBV12-3/TRBV12-4 . CASSHPWPETQYF TGTGCCAGCAGCCACCCCTGGCCAGAGACCCAGTACTTC
. TRBJ2-1 TRBV12-3/TRBV12-4 . CASSSPPPFSSYNEQFF TGTGCCAGCAGTTCCCCGCCCCCGTTTAGCTCCTACAATGAGCAGTTCTTC
many TRBJ2-2 TRBV29-1 TRBD2 CSTSGVAGRANTGELFF TGCAGCACATCCGGGGTAGCGGGACGCGCGAACACCGGGGAGCTGTTTTTT
. TRBJ2-5 TRBV20-1 . CSARDPQGSGETQYF TGCAGTGCTAGAGATCCGCAGGGCTCCGGCGAGACCCAGTACTTC
many TRBJ2-1 TRBV5-6 . CASSLALASYNEQFF TGTGCCAGCAGCTTGGCGCTAGCATCCTACAATGAGCAGTTCTTC
few TRBJ2-3 TRBV6-4 TRBD1 CASSDSLGTGTDTQYF TGTGCCAGCAGTGACTCATTAGGGACAGGCACAGATACGCAGTATTTT
few TRBJ2-2 TRBV10-3 . CASESGGTGELFF TGTGCCTCGGAGAGTGGCGGGACCGGGGAGCTGTTTTTT
. TRBJ2-1 TRBV7-3 TRBD2 CASSLKLGGGADEQFF TGTGCCAGCAGCTTAAAGCTTGGCGGGGGGGCTGATGAGCAGTTCTTC
few TRBJ1-4 TRBV2 . CASSNRNKEKLFF TGTGCCAGCAGCAATCGCAACAAGGAAAAACTGTTTTTT
few TRBJ1-5 TRBV19 . CASRTDSYSNQPQHF TGTGCCAGTAGAACAGACAGTTATAGCAATCAGCCCCAGCATTTT
many TRBJ2-7 TRBV12-3/TRBV12-4 . CASSKQGPIGYEQYF TGTGCCAGCAGCAAGCAGGGTCCTATCGGGTACGAGCAGTACTTC
many TRBJ2-5 TRBV12-3/TRBV12-4 TRBD1 CASSSTGAVVETQYF TGTGCCAGCAGTTCAACAGGGGCGGTTGTGGAGACCCAGTACTTC
few TRBJ2-5 TRBV27 TRBD1 CASSFRDSLEETQYF TGTGCCAGCAGTTTCCGGGACAGCTTGGAAGAGACCCAGTACTTC
. TRBJ2-1 TRBV29-1 . CSVDLVAMANYNEQFF TGCAGCGTTGATTTAGTAGCAATGGCAAACTACAATGAGCAGTTCTTC
few TRBJ2-1 TRBV6-2/TRBV6-3 TRBD2 CASSSISGGGNEQFF TGTGCCAGCAGCTCTATCAGCGGGGGGGGGAATGAGCAGTTCTTC
. TRBJ2-1 TRBV11-2 . CASSLDRGDEQFF TGTGCCAGCAGCTTAGACCGGGGCGATGAGCAGTTCTTC
many TRBJ2-7 TRBV15 . CATSSIGHEQYF TGTGCCACCAGCAGCATCGGTCACGAGCAGTACTTC
few TRBJ2-1 TRBV18 . CASSPYAGDNEQFF TGTGCCAGCTCACCCTACGCAGGGGACAATGAGCAGTTCTTC
. TRBJ2-2 TRBV7-9 . CASSSGRPSLNTGELFF TGTGCCAGCAGCTCCGGCCGACCCTCCCTTAACACCGGGGAGCTGTTTTTT
few TRBJ2-7 TRBV4-2 TRBD1 CASSRRTGDSYEQYF TGTGCCAGCAGCCGAAGGACAGGGGACTCCTACGAGCAGTACTTC
many TRBJ2-1 TRBV29-1 TRBD2 CSGSGSPNNEQFF TGCAGCGGGAGCGGGAGCCCTAACAATGAGCAGTTCTTC
. TRBJ2-7 TRBV7-2 . CASSPWAGYEQYF TGTGCCAGCAGCCCCTGGGCGGGGTACGAGCAGTACTTC
few TRBJ2-7 TRBV6-1 . CASKGWDLYEQYF TGTGCCAGCAAGGGGTGGGATCTCTACGAGCAGTACTTC
few TRBJ2-7 TRBV6-2/TRBV6-3 . CASDGTASYEQYF TGTGCCAGCGACGGGACTGCCTCCTACGAGCAGTACTTC
few TRBJ1-1 TRBV20-1 . CSASGVGKEAFF TGCAGTGCTAGCGGGGTGGGGAAAGAAGCTTTCTTT
many TRBJ2-3 TRBV12-3/TRBV12-4 . CASSWGVSTDTQYF TGTGCCAGCAGTTGGGGCGTTAGCACAGATACGCAGTATTTT
. TRBJ2-3 TRBV20-1 TRBD2 CSASPGGPSDTQYF TGCAGTGCTAGCCCGGGAGGGCCGTCAGATACGCAGTATTTT
many TRBJ2-7 TRBV13 TRBD1 CASSLRQGVLIYEQYF TGTGCCAGCAGCCTTAGACAGGGGGTGCTTATCTACGAGCAGTACTTC
. TRBJ1-1 TRBV28 TRBD1 CASNPPLGTGGGTEAFF TGTGCCAGCAACCCCCCCCTCGGGACAGGGGGAGGCACTGAAGCTTTCTTT